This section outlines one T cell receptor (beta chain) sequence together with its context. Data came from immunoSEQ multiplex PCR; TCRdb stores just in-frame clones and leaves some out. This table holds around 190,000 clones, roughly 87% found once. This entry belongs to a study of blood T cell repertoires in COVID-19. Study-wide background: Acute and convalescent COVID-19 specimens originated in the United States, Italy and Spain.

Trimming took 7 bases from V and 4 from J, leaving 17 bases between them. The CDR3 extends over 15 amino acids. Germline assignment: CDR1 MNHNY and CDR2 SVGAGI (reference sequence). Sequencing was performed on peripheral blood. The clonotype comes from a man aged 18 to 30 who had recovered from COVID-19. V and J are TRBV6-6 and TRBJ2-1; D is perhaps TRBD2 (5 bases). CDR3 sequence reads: CASTPDFGVYNEQFF. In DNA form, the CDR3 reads TGTGCCAGCACCCCCGACTTCGGGGTTTACAATGAGCAGTTCTTC.